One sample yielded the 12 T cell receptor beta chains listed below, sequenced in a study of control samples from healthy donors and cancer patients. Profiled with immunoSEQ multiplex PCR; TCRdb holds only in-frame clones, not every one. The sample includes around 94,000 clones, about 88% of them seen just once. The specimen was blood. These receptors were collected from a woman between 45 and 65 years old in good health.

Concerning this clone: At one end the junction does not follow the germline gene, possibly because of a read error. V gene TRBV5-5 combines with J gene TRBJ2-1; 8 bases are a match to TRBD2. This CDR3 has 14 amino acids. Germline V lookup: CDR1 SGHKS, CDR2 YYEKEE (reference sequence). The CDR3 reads CASRLAAGGDEQFF. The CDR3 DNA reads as TGTGCCAGCAGGTTGGCGGCCGGGGGGGATGAGCAGTTCTTC.

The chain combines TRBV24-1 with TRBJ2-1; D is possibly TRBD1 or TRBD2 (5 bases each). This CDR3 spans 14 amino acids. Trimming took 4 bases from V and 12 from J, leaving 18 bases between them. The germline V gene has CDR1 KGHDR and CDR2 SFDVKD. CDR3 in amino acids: CATSDPGQKTGQFF. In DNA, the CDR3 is TGTGCCACCAGTGACCCGGGGCAAAAAACGGGGCAGTTCTTC.

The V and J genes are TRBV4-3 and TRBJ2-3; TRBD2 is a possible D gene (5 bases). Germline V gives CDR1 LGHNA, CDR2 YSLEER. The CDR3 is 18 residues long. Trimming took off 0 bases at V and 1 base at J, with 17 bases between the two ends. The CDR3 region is CASSQDASRGWGTDTQYF. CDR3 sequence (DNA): TGCGCCAGCAGCCAAGATGCCTCCCGGGGATGGGGCACAGATACGCAGTATTTT.

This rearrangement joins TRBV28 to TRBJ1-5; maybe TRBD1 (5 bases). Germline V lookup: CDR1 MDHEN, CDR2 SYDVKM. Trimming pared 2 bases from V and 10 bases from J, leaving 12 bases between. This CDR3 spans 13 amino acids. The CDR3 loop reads CASSLLMGHPQHF. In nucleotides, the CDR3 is TGTGCCAGCAGTTTACTCATGGGGCACCCCCAGCATTTT.

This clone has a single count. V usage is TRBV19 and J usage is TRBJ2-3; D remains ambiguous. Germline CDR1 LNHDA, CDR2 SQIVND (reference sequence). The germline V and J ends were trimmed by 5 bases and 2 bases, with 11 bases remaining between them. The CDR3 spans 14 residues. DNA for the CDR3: TGTGCCAGTAGTTTTTCCAGCTACACAGATACGCAGTATTTT. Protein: CASSFSSYTDTQYF.

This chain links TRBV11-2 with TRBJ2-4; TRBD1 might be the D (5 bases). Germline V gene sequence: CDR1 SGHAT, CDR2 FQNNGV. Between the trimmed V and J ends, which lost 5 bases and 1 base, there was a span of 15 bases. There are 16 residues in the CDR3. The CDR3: CASSPVGARAKNIQYF. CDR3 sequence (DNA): TGTGCCAGCAGCCCCGTTGGGGCAAGGGCCAAAAACATTCAGTACTTC.

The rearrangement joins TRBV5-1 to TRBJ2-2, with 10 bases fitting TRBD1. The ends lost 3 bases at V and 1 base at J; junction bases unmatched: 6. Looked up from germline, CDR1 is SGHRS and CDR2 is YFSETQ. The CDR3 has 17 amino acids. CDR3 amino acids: CASSWTGTGVNTGELFF. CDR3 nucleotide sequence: TGCGCCAGCAGCTGGACCGGGACAGGGGTGAACACCGGGGAGCTGTTTTTT.

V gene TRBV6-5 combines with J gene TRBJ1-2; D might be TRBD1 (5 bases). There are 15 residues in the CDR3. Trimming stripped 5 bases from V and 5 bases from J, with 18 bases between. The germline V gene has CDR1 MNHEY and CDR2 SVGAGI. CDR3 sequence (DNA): TGTGCCAGCAGTCCCTCCGGGGGGAGTGGATATGGCTACACCTTC. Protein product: CASSPSGGSGYGYTF.

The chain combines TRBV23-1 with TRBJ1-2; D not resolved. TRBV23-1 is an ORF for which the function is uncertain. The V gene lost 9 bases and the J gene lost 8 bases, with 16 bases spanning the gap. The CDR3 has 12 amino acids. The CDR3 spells CASLPVGRGYTF. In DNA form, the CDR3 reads TGCGCCAGTCTGCCGGTAGGGAGAGGCTACACCTTC.

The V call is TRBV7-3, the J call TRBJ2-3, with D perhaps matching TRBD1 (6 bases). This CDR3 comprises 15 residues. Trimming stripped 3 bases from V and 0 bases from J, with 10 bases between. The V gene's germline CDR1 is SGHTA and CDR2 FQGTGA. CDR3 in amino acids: CASSLGQGSTDTQYF. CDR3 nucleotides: TGTGCCAGCAGCTTGGGGCAGGGGAGCACAGATACGCAGTATTTT.

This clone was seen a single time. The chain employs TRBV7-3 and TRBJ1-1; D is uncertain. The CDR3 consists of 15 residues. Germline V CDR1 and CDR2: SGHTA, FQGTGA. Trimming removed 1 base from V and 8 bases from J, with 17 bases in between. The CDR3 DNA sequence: TGTGCCAGCAGCTTAAGTCCAGGCCCTATGTGGGAAGCTTTCTTT. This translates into CASSLSPGPMWEAFF.

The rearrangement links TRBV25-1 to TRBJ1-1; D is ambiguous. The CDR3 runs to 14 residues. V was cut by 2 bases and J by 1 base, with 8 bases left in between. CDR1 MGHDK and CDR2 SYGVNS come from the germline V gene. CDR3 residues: CASSEVGRNTEAFF. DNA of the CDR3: TGTGCCAGCAGTGAAGTCGGCAGGAACACTGAAGCTTTCTTT.